The rows below give T cell receptor beta chains drawn from one sample of a study of T-cell memory formation after mild COVID-19. TCRdb ran MiXCR on the 5' RACE reads and lists one entry per CDR3 protein. The top ten hold approximately 1.1% of the sample, which has some 64,000 distinct CDR3 sequences, around 10% seen once. Sequenced sample: PBMCs or a T cell subset sorted from them (not recorded which). These receptors originate from a man aged 18 to 29 who had mild COVID-19 (a few samples of this study predate the infection). Cell type and time point are not known. Both conserved end residues are part of each CDR3. The D gene is left open where the match is weak. For some rows the clone size is stated as once, few or many, or as a class when expanded; others skip it.

>.|many|TRBJ2-2|TRBV7-6
CASSLSDTTGELFF
TGTGCCAGCAGCTTATCGGATACTACCGGGGAGCTGTTTTTT
>.|few|TRBJ2-7|TRBV7-2
CASSVGRDYEQYF
TGTGCCAGCAGCGTAGGACGGGACTACGAGCAGTACTTC
>.|few|TRBJ2-5|TRBV12-3/TRBV12-4
CASSSRTVQETQYF
TGTGCCAGCAGTTCCAGGACAGTCCAAGAGACCCAGTACTTC
>.|few|TRBJ2-2|TRBV10-1
CASSGLAGELFF
TGCGCCAGCAGTGGGTTGGCCGGGGAGCTGTTTTTT
>TRBD2|.|TRBJ2-1|TRBV20-1
CSAPRSGLAGNNEQFF
TGCAGTGCTCCCCGCTCGGGACTAGCGGGAAACAATGAGCAGTTCTTC
>.|few|TRBJ2-1|TRBV7-2
CASSKIGAPYNEQFF
TGTGCCAGCAGCAAAATCGGGGCCCCGTACAATGAGCAGTTCTTC
>TRBD1|few|TRBJ1-1|TRBV18
CASSPVGTGGVGTEAFF
TGTGCCAGCTCACCCGTGGGGACAGGGGGCGTAGGAACTGAAGCTTTCTTT
>.|many|TRBJ2-5|TRBV5-1
CASSLYGGQETQYF
TGCGCCAGCAGCTTGTATGGGGGGCAAGAGACCCAGTACTTC
>.|.|TRBJ1-1|TRBV9
CASSAISEGTEAFF
TGTGCCAGCAGCGCCATTTCAGAGGGCACTGAAGCTTTCTTT
>.|.|TRBJ2-4|TRBV5-1
CASSLSPEGGNIQYF
TGCGCCAGCAGCTTGAGCCCCGAGGGGGGGAACATTCAGTACTTC
>.|.|TRBJ2-7|TRBV23-1
CASIPLRLVTISYEQYF
TGCGCCAGCATTCCACTCCGACTAGTTACCATATCCTACGAGCAGTACTTC
>.|.|TRBJ2-7|TRBV7-2
CASSTPGTVYEQYF
TGTGCCAGCAGCACCCCCGGGACGGTCTACGAGCAGTACTTC
>TRBD1|.|TRBJ1-2|TRBV19
CASGTRGLGYTF
TGTGCCAGTGGGACCAGGGGGTTAGGCTACACCTTC
>TRBD2|.|TRBJ2-1|TRBV28
CASVGGSSYNEQFF
TGTGCCAGCGTAGGCGGGAGCTCCTACAATGAGCAGTTCTTC
>.|many|TRBJ2-3|TRBV7-9
CASNRQADTQYF
TGTGCCAGCAACCGGCAGGCAGATACGCAGTATTTT
>TRBD1|many|TRBJ2-7|TRBV7-2
CASSLQGASRVEQYF
TGTGCCAGCAGCTTACAGGGGGCCTCTAGGGTCGAGCAGTACTTC
>.|few|TRBJ2-7|TRBV5-1
CASSLEDPSRAQYF
TGCGCCAGCAGCTTGGAGGACCCATCCAGGGCGCAGTACTTC
>.|many|TRBJ2-5|TRBV5-1
CASSLGQSTEKETQYF
TGCGCCAGCAGCTTGGGACAGTCCACGGAGAAAGAGACCCAGTACTTC
>.|many|TRBJ1-1|TRBV7-9
CASSLRQPNTEAFF
TGTGCCAGCAGCCTCCGACAGCCGAACACTGAAGCTTTCTTT
>.|.|TRBJ1-2|TRBV5-1
CASSLGSDRGYTF
TGCGCCAGCAGCTTGGGTTCCGACAGGGGCTACACCTTC
>.|.|TRBJ2-3|TRBV3-1
CASSRHGDTQYF
TGTGCCAGCAGCCGACATGGAGATACGCAGTATTTT
>.|.|TRBJ2-7|TRBV20-1
CSAHASTGRSYEQYF
TGCAGTGCCCACGCATCGACAGGGAGGAGCTACGAGCAGTACTTC
>TRBD2|many|TRBJ2-5|TRBV5-1
CASSLAGTSRGRETQYF
TGCGCCAGCAGCTTGGCCGGGACTAGTAGGGGCCGAGAGACCCAGTACTTC
>TRBD2|few|TRBJ2-3|TRBV7-2
CASSPGLAAVHTDTQYF
TGTGCCAGCAGCCCTGGACTAGCGGCGGTCCATACAGATACGCAGTATTTT
>.|.|TRBJ2-7|TRBV20-1
CSATIQRRGPYEQYF
TGCAGTGCTACCATCCAGCGGCGGGGCCCCTACGAGCAGTACTTC
>TRBD2|few|TRBJ2-3|TRBV5-1
CASSSGLAGARADTQYF
TGCGCCAGCAGCTCGGGACTAGCGGGGGCGAGAGCAGATACGCAGTATTTT
>.|many|TRBJ1-2|TRBV5-4
CASSKPGQTQYGYTF
TGTGCCAGCAGCAAGCCGGGACAAACTCAATATGGCTACACCTTC